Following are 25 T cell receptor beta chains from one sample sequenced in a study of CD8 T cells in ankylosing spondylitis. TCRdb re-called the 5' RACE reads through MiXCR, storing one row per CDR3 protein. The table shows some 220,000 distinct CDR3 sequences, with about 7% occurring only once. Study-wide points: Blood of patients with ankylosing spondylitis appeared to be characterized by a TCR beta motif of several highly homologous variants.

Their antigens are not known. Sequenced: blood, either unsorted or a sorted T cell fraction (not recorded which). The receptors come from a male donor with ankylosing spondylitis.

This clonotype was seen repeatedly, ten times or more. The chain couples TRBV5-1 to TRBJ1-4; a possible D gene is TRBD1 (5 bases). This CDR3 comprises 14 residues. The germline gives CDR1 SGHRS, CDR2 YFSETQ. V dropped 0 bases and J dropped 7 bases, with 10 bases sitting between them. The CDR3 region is CASSLGQGPEKLFF. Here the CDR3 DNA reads TGCGCCAGCAGCTTGGGGCAGGGTCCTGAAAAACTGTTTTTT.

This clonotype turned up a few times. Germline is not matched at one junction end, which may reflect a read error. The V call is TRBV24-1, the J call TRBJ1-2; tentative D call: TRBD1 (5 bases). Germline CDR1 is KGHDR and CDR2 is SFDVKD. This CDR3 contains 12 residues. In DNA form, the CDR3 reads TGTGCCACCAGTGATCGACAGACAGTCTATGGCTTC. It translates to CATSDRQTVYGF.

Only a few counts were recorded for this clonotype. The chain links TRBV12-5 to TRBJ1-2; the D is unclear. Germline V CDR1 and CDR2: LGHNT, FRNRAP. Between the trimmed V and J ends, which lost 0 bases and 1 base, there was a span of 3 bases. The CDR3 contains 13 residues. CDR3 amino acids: CASGLVGNYGYTF. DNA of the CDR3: TGTGCTAGTGGTTTGGTGGGTAACTATGGCTACACCTTC.

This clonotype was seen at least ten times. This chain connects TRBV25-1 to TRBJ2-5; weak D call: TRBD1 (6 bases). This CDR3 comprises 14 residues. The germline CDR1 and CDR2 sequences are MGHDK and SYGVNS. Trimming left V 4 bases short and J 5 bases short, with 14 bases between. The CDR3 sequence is CASSGLQGWETQYF. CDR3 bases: TGTGCCAGCAGTGGGTTGCAGGGGTGGGAGACCCAGTACTTC.

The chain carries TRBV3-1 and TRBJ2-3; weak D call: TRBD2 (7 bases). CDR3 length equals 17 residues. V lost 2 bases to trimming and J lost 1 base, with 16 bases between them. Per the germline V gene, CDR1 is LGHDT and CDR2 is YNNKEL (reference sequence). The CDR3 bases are TGTGCCAGCAGCCAAAGTGGGTGGGGGGGCCGCACAGATACGCAGTATTTT. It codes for CASSQSGWGGRTDTQYF.

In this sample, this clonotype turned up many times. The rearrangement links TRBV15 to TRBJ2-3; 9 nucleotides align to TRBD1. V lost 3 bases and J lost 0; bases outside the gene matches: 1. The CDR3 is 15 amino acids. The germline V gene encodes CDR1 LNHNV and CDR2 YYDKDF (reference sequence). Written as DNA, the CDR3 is TGTGCCACCAGCAGTGGACAGGGGAGCACAGATACGCAGTATTTT. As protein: CATSSGQGSTDTQYF.

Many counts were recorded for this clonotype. In nucleotides, the CDR3 is TGTGCCAGCAGCCATGCCACAGGGTGGGCCACTGAAGCTTTCTTT. The encoded protein is CASSHATGWATEAFF. V is TRBV14 and J is TRBJ1-1; a weak D match, TRBD1 (6 bases). Trimming shortened V by 3 bases and J by 4 bases, and 15 bases separated the two germline ends. The CDR3 covers 15 residues. The germline gives CDR1 SGHDN, CDR2 FVKESK.

As DNA, the CDR3 is TGTGCCACCAGTGACCGGACTAGCGGGGGAAAGCAGGGGACCCAGTACTTC. Its translation is CATSDRTSGGKQGTQYF. The J gene is TRBJ2-5, the V gene TRBV24-1; TRBD2 matches 13 bases. This CDR3 contains 17 residues. V dropped 4 bases and J dropped 7; count of bases not matched to a gene: 11. Germline CDR1 is KGHDR and CDR2 is SFDVKD.

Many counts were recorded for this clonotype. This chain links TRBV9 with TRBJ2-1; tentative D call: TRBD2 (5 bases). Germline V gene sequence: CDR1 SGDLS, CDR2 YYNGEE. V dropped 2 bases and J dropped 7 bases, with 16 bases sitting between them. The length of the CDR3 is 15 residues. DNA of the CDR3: TGTGCCAGCAGCGTCTCTAGCAATCCGCTGAATGAGCAGTTCTTC. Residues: CASSVSSNPLNEQFF. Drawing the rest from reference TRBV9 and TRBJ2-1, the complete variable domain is DSGVTQTPKHLITATGQRVTLRCSPRSGDLSVYWYQQSLDQGLQFLIQYYNGEERAKGNILERFSAQQFPDLHSELNLSSLELGDSALYFCASSVSSNPLNEQFFGPGTRLTVL.

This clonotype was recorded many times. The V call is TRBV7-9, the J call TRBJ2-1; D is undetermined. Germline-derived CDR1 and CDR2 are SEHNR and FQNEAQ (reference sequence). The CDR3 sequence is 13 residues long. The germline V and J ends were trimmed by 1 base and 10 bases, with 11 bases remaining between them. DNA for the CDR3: TGTGCCAGCAGCTTAGTGTGGTTGGGGGAGCAGTTCTTC. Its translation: CASSLVWLGEQFF.

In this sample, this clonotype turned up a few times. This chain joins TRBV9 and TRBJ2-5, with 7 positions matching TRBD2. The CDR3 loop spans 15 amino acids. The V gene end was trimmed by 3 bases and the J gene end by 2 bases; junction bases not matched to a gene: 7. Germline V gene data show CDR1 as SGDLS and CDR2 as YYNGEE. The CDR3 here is CASSDGGGSQETQYF. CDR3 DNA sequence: TGTGCCAGCAGCGATGGGGGGGGGTCTCAAGAGACCCAGTACTTC.

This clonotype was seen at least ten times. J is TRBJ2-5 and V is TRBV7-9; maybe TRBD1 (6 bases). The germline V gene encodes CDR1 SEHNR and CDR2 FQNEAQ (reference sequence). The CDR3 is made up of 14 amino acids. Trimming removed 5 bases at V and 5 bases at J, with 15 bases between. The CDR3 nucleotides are TGTGCCAGCAGCGACACAACAGGGTTGGAGACCCAGTACTTC. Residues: CASSDTTGLETQYF.

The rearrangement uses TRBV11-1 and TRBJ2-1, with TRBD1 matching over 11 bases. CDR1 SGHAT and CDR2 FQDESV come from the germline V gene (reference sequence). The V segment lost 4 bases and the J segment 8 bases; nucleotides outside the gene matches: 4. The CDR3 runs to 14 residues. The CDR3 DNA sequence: TGTGCCAGCAGCTCGGGACAGGGGGGCGATGAGCAGTTCTTC. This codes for CASSSGQGGDEQFF.

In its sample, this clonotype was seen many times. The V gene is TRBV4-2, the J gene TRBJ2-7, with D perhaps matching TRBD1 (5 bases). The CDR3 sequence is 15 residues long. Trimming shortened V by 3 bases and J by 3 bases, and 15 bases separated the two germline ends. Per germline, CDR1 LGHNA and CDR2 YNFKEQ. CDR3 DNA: TGTGCCAGCAGCCAGACACAGGAGACCCTCTACGAGCAGTACTTC. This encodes CASSQTQETLYEQYF.

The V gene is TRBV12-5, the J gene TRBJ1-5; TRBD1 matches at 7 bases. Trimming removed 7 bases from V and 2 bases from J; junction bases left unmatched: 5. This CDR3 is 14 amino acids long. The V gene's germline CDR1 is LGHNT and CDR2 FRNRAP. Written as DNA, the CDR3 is TGTGCTAGTGCCGCAGGGGGGGGCAATCAGCCCCAGCATTTT. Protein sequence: CASAAGGGNQPQHF.

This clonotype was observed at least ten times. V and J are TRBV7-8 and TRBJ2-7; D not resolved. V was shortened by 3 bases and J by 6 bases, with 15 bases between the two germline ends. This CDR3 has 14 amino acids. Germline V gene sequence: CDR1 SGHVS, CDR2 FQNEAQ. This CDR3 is CASSFPLTVTEQYF. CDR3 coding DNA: TGTGCCAGCAGCTTCCCCCTAACAGTTACCGAGCAGTACTTC.

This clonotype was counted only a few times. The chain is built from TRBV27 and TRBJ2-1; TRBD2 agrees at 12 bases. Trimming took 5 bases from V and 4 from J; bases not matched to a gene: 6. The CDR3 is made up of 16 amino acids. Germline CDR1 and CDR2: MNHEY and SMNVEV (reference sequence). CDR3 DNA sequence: TGTGCCAGCAGTCCCGTCGGACTAGCGGGGTACAATGAGCAGTTCTTC. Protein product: CASSPVGLAGYNEQFF.

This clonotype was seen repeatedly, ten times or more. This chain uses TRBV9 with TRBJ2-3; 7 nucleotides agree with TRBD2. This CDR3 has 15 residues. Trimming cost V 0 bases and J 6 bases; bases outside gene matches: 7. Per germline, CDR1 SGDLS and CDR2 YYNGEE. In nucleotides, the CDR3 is TGTGCCAGCAGCGTAGGTGGGAGGGCCCGGGATACGCAGTATTTT. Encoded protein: CASSVGGRARDTQYF. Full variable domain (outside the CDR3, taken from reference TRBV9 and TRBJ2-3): DSGVTQTPKHLITATGQRVTLRCSPRSGDLSVYWYQQSLDQGLQFLIQYYNGEERAKGNILERFSAQQFPDLHSELNLSSLELGDSALYFCASSVGGRARDTQYFGPGTRLTVL.

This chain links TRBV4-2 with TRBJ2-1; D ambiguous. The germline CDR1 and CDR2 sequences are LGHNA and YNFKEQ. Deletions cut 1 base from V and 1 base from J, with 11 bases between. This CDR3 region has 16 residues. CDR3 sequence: CASSQVAVRSYNEQFF. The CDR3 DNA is TGTGCCAGCAGCCAAGTAGCTGTGAGATCCTACAATGAGCAGTTCTTC.

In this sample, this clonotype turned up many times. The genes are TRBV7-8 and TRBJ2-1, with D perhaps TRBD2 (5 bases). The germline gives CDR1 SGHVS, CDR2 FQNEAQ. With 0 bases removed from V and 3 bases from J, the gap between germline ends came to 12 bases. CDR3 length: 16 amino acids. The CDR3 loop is CASSLAVGRYYNEQFF. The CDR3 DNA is TGTGCCAGCAGCTTAGCCGTGGGGAGATACTACAATGAGCAGTTCTTC.

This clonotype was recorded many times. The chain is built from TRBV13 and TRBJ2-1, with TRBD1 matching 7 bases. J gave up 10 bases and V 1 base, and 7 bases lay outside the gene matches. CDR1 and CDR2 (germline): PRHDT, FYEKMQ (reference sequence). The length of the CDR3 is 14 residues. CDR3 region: CASSLVPGQAEQFF. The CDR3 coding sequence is TGTGCCAGCAGCTTAGTCCCTGGACAGGCCGAGCAGTTCTTC.

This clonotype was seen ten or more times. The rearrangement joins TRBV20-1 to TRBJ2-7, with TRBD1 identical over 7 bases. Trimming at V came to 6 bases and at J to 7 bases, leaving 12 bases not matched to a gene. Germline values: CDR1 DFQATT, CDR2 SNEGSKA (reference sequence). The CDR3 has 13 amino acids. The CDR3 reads CSAKGTEAREQYF. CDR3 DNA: TGCAGTGCGAAAGGGACAGAAGCACGGGAGCAGTACTTC.

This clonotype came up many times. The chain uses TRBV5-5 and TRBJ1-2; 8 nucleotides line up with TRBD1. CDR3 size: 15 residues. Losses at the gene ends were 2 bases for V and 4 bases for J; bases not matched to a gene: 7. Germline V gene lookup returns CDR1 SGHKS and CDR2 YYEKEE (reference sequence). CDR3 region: CASSFTGGVGYGYTF. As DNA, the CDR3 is TGTGCCAGCAGCTTCACAGGGGGTGTGGGCTATGGCTACACCTTC.

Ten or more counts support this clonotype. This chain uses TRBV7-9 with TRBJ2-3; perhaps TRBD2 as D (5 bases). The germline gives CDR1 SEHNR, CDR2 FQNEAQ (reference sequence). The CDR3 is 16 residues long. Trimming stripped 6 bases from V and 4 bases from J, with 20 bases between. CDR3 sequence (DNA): TGTGCCAGCAGACGCCTTCCAGCCACCGGGGCAGATACGCAGTATTTT. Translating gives CASRRLPATGADTQYF.

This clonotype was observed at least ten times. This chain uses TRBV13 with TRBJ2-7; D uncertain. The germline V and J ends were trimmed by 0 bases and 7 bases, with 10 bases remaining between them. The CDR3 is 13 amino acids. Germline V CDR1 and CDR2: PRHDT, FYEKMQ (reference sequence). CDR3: CASSLGEATEQYF. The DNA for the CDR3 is TGTGCCAGCAGCTTAGGGGAAGCCACGGAGCAGTACTTC.